This is a list of T cell receptor beta chains from one sample in a study of identifying expanded T cells in peripheral blood. Profiled with immunoSEQ multiplex PCR; TCRdb holds only in-frame clones, not every one. Of some 90,000 clones listed, around 88% were seen once; the top ten hold 5.5% to 6.5%. The source material was blood. Receptor source: a person aged 18 to 70 in good health. The CDR3 runs from the conserved cysteine through the conserved F or W. A D gene is named only where the DNA matches it firmly. Some rows mark clone size as missing; the rest say once, few, many or name a class of expanded clone.

d_call,j_call,v_call,clone_size,cdr3_nt,cdr3_aa
-,TRBJ1-4,TRBV5-8,-,TGTGCCAGCAGCTTTTACGGATGGCGTGAAAAACTGTTTTTT,CASSFYGWREKLFF
TRBD2,TRBJ2-1,TRBV5-6,-,TGTGCCAGCAGCAACGGACTAGCTTTCAATGAGCAGTTCTTC,CASSNGLAFNEQFF
TRBD1,TRBJ1-1,TRBV7-2,-,TGTGCCAGCAGCTTAGTTTTACAGGGGAGAAATGAAGCTTTCTTT,CASSLVLQGRNEAFF
TRBD1,TRBJ2-2,TRBV29-1,-,TGCAGCGGACAGGGGAGGAGCACCGGGGAGCTGTTTTTT,CSGQGRSTGELFF
-,TRBJ2-1,TRBV10-3,-,TGTGCCATCAGTGACTCCCCGGGACTCTCCTACAATGAGCAGTTCTTC,CAISDSPGLSYNEQFF
-,TRBJ2-3,TRBV29-1,few,TGCAGCGTTGACCGGGACACCACAGATACGCAGTATTTT,CSVDRDTTDTQYF
-,TRBJ2-3,TRBV7-2,few,TGTGCCAGCAGCTTAGCGTCGGGGGGCACAGATACGCAGTATTTT,CASSLASGGTDTQYF
-,TRBJ1-2,TRBV28,-,TGTGCCAGCAGCTCCACGGGAACGGCGAACTATGGCTACACCTTC,CASSSTGTANYGYTF
-,TRBJ2-5,TRBV5-6,-,TGTGCCAGCAGCCCCGACCGGACACCCCCGCCGGAGACCCAGTACTTC,CASSPDRTPPPETQYF
-,TRBJ2-5,TRBV18,-,TGTGCCAGCTCACCAGTTACAAGGGAGACCCAGTACTTC,CASSPVTRETQYF
-,TRBJ2-7,TRBV19,-,TGTGCCAGTAGTCCGGGTCTCTCCTACGAGCAGTACTTC,CASSPGLSYEQYF
-,TRBJ1-1,TRBV4-3,-,TGCGCCAGCAGCCAAGATGGCAGGGGACCTGAAGCTTTCTTT,CASSQDGRGPEAFF
-,TRBJ1-5,TRBV7-9,-,TGTGCCAGCAGCTTAGGCGGGGGATGGAATCAGCCCCAGCATTTT,CASSLGGGWNQPQHF
-,TRBJ2-1,TRBV6-6,-,TGTGCCAGCAGTTTTGGTCGGGAAATATACAATGAGCAGTTCTTC,CASSFGREIYNEQFF
TRBD1,TRBJ1-2,TRBV4-3,once,TGCGCCAGCAGCCAAGATTCCTGGACAGGGTTAAATGGCTACACCTTC,CASSQDSWTGLNGYTF
TRBD1,TRBJ1-2,TRBV5-5,-,TGTGCCAGCAGCTTGGCCGTCGGGACAGCTTCCTATGGCTACACCTTC,CASSLAVGTASYGYTF
-,TRBJ2-4,TRBV4-3,-,TGCGCCAGCAGCCAAGATCTAGGGGGTCTAGCCAAAAACATTCAGTACTTC,CASSQDLGGLAKNIQYF
-,TRBJ2-6,TRBV6-6,-,TGTGCCAGCAGTCTGGACCCACGCTCTGGGGCCAACGTCCTGACTTTC,CASSLDPRSGANVLTF
-,TRBJ1-2,TRBV6-5,-,TGTGCCAGCAGTTACTCGACGGGGGGCCTACCCTATGGCTACACCTTC,CASSYSTGGLPYGYTF
TRBD1,TRBJ2-7,TRBV5-5,-,TGTGCCAGCACTGAGAGGGACAGACAAATCGACGAGCAGTACTTC,CASTERDRQIDEQYF
-,TRBJ1-2,TRBV20-1,few,TGCAGTGCTGAGTACTATGGCTACACCTTC,CSAEYYGYTF
-,TRBJ1-1,TRBV5-1,-,TGCGCCAGCAGCCTACAGGCTCGCAAGTTGAACACTGAAGCTTTCTTT,CASSLQARKLNTEAFF
-,TRBJ2-6,TRBV29-1,-,TGCAGCGCGGACAGTCCAGAACCCTCTGGGGCCAACGTCCTGACTTTC,CSADSPEPSGANVLTF
-,TRBJ2-2,TRBV25-1,-,TGTGCCAGCAGTGTCTCGTGGGAATCGGGGGAGCTGTTTTTT,CASSVSWESGELFF
-,TRBJ1-2,TRBV13,-,TGTGCCAGCAGCCAAGAGGACAATCGCCCCTATGGCTACACCTTC,CASSQEDNRPYGYTF
-,TRBJ2-6,TRBV25-1,once,TGTGCCAGCAGTGAATCGGACGAATCTGGGGCCAACGTCCTGACTTTC,CASSESDESGANVLTF
TRBD1,TRBJ1-2,TRBV20-1,-,TGCAGTGCTATGACAGGGGGCGGCTACACCTTC,CSAMTGGGYTF
-,TRBJ2-5,TRBV6-1,-,TGTGCCAGCGGTACTTCGGGGGGCGCGGAGACCCAGTACTTC,CASGTSGGAETQYF
-,TRBJ2-7,TRBV6-4,-,TGTGCCTGCAAAACGGGGGGCTCGGGCGAGCAGTACTTC,CACKTGGSGEQYF
-,TRBJ2-3,TRBV7-2,-,TGTGCCAGCAGCTTTAGTAGGGCGCTAGATACGCAGTATTTT,CASSFSRALDTQYF
TRBD2,TRBJ2-1,TRBV7-6,-,TGTGCCAGCAGCCCCCCGATGGGGACTAGTTGGGTGGGTGAGCAGTTCTTC,CASSPPMGTSWVGEQFF
-,TRBJ1-2,TRBV5-4,-,TGTGGTTTTATGGGACAAAATTCGAACTATGGCTACACCTTC,CGFMGQNSNYGYTF
-,TRBJ2-3,TRBV4-3,-,TGCGCCAGCAGCCAAGATTTCGGGGGTTTCACAGATACGCAGTATTTT,CASSQDFGGFTDTQYF
-,TRBJ1-3,TRBV5-4,-,TGTGCCAGCAGCTTAGGCAGTGGCTCTGGAAACACCATATATTTT,CASSLGSGSGNTIYF
-,TRBJ2-4,TRBV11-3,-,TGTGCCAGCAGCTTTAGGGAAACGAGGACCGGTCAGTACTTC,CASSFRETRTGQYF
-,TRBJ2-1,TRBV19,-,TGTGCCAGTAGTAGGGGGAGCTCCTACAATGAGCAGTTCTTC,CASSRGSSYNEQFF
-,TRBJ2-1,TRBV5-6,-,TGTGCCAGCAGCCAGGGGAGCTCCTACAATGAGCAGTTCTTC,CASSQGSSYNEQFF
-,TRBJ2-3,TRBV5-1,-,TGCGCCAGCAGCTTGTCGCCCGGGACAAATCGGGCAGATACGCAGTATTTT,CASSLSPGTNRADTQYF
-,TRBJ1-1,TRBV9,-,TGTGCCAGCAGCGTCACAGGGTCGGTGAACACTGAAGCTTTCTTT,CASSVTGSVNTEAFF
-,TRBJ2-7,TRBV20-1,-,TGCAGTGCTAGTAGCGCCGAGCAGTACTTC,CSASSAEQYF
TRBD1,TRBJ2-3,TRBV7-2,-,TGTGCCAGCAGCTTTACCGGGACAGGGAAAGATACGCAGTATTTT,CASSFTGTGKDTQYF
-,TRBJ1-1,TRBV19,-,TGTGCCAGTAGGGCAAAAAGGGACGAAGCTTTCTTT,CASRAKRDEAFF
-,TRBJ1-2,TRBV6-1,-,TGTGCCAGCAGGGAAAGTTCGGTCGCAGGGTTCGCCTATGGCTACACCTTC,CASRESSVAGFAYGYTF
-,TRBJ2-1,TRBV4-1,-,TGCGCCAGCAGCCAAGTGCTCGAGGCCCTCGAGCAGTTCTTC,CASSQVLEALEQFF
-,TRBJ1-2,TRBV7-9,-,TGTGCCAGCAGCTTAGGGGACACGTCCCTTTTTGGCTACACCTTC,CASSLGDTSLFGYTF
TRBD2,TRBJ2-5,TRBV7-2,-,TGTGCCAGCAGCCATGGCGGGACTAGGAGGAGGGAGACCCAGTACTTC,CASSHGGTRRRETQYF
TRBD1,TRBJ1-4,TRBV28,-,TGTGCCAGCCGACAGGGGAATGAAAAACTGTTTTTT,CASRQGNEKLFF